Detailed here is one T cell receptor beta chain. The junction departs from the called germline gene at one end, perhaps through a read error. The data originate from a study of blood T cell repertoires in COVID-19. Across the study: Some COVID-19 samples were acute and others convalescent; all came from the United States, Italy and Spain. The cDNA or gDNA used as material had been derived from T cells, B-cell-depleted T cells, or PBMCs.

TCRdb keeps only in-frame clones here, not all; method: immunoSEQ multiplex PCR. There are some 150,000 clones in the sample; around 78% occur only once, and roughly 1.5% lies in the top ten. The sample consisted of peripheral blood. The TCR originated in a man older than 75 with acute or convalescent COVID-19.

The CDR3 region has the DNA TGTGCTAGCAGCTTAGGTGGGGCTAGCGGGGACGAGCAGTACTTC. It translates to CASSLGGASGDEQYF. The chain couples TRBV7-7 to TRBJ2-7; TRBD2 matches at 9 bases. The germline V gene encodes CDR1 SSHAT and CDR2 FNYEAQ (reference sequence). The CDR3 sequence is 15 residues long.